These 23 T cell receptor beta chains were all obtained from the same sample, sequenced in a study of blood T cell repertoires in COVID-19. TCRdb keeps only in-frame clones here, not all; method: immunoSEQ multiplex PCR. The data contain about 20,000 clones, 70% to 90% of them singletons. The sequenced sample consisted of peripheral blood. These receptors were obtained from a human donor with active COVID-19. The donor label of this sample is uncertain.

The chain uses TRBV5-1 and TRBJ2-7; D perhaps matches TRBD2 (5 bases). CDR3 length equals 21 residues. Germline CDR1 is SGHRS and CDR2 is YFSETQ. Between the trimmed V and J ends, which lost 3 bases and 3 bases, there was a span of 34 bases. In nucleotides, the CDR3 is TGCGCCAGCAGCTCAGGCCGGGGAGCTACCCAACTTCAAGAATCCCTCTACGAGCAGTACTTC. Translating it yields CASSSGRGATQLQESLYEQYF.

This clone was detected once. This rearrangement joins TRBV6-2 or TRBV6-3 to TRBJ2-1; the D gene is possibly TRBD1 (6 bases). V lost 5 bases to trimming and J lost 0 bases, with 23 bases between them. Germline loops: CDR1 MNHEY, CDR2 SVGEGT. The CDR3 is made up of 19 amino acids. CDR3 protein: CASSQGSGQGPISYNEQFF. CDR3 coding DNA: TGTGCCAGCAGTCAGGGGTCGGGACAAGGCCCCATCTCCTACAATGAGCAGTTCTTC.

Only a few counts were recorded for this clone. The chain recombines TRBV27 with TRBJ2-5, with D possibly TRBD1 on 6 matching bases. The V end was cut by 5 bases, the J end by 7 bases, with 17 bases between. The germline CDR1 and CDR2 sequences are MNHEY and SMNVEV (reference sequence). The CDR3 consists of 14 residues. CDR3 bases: TGTGCCAGCAGTGTGAAACAGGGTTGGGGGACCCAGTACTTC. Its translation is CASSVKQGWGTQYF.

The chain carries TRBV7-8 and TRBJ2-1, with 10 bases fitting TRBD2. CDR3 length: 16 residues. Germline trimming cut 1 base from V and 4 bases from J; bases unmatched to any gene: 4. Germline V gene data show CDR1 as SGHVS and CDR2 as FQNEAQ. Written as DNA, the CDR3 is TGTGCCAGCAGCTTAGGGAGGACTAGCGGTTACAATGAGCAGTTCTTC. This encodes CASSLGRTSGYNEQFF.

In DNA form, the CDR3 reads TGTGCCAGCAGTGGGTGGGGCGGGATCGACACCGGGGAGCTGTTTTTT. Translation: CASSGWGGIDTGELFF. The chain combines TRBV25-1 with TRBJ2-2; maybe TRBD2 (6 bases). CDR1 is MGHDK, CDR2 SYGVNS, per germline. CDR3 length: 16 residues. The germline V and J ends were trimmed by 4 bases and 3 bases, with 15 bases remaining between them.

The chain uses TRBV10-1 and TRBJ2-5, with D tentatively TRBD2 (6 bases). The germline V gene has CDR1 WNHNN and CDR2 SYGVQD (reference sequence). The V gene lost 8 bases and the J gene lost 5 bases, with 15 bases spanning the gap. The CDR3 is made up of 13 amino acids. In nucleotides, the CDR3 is TGCGCCAGCGGGGGGTACGAGTCGGAGACCCAGTACTTC. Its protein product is CASGGYESETQYF.

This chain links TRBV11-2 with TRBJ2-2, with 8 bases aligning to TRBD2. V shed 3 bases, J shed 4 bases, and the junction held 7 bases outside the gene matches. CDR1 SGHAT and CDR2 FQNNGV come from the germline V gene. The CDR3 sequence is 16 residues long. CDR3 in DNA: TGTGCCAGCAGCTTTGCAGGACTAGCCGGCACCGGGGAGCTGTTTTTT. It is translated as CASSFAGLAGTGELFF.

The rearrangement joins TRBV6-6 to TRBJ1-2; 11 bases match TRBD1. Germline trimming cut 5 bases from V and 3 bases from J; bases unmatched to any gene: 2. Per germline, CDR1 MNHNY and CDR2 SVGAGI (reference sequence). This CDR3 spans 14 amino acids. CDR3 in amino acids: CASSRGQGDYGYTF. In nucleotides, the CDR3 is TGTGCCAGCAGTCGGGGACAGGGGGACTATGGCTACACCTTC.

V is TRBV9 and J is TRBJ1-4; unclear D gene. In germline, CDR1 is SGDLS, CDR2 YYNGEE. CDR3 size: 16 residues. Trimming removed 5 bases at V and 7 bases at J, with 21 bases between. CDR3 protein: CASRTPAEFEGEKLFF. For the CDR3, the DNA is TGTGCCAGCAGAACCCCCGCCGAGTTCGAGGGTGAAAAACTGTTTTTT.

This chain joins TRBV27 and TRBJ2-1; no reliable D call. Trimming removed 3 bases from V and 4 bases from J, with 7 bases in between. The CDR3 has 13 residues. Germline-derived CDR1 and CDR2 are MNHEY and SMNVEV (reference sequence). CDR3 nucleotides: TGTGCCAGCAGTTTGGAGATTTACAATGAGCAGTTCTTC. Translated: CASSLEIYNEQFF.

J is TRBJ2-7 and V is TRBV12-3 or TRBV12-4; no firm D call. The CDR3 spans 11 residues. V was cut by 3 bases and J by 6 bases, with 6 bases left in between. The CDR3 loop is CASSFAGEQYF. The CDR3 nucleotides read TGTGCCAGCAGTTTCGCAGGCGAGCAGTACTTC.

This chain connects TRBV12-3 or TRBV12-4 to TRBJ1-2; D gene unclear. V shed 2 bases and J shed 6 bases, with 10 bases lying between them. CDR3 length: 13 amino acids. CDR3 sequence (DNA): TGTGCCAGCAGTTTACGCCGAGGCGATGGCTACACCTTC. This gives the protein CASSLRRGDGYTF.

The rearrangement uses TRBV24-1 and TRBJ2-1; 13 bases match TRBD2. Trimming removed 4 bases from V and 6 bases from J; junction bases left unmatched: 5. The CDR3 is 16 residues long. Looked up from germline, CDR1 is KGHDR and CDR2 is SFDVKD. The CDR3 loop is CATSERGLAGVNEQFF. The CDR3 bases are TGTGCCACCAGTGAGCGCGGACTAGCGGGGGTCAATGAGCAGTTCTTC.

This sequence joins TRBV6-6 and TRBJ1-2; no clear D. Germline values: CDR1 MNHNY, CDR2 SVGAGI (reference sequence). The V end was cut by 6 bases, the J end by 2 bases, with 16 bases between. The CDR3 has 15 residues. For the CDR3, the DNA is TGTGCCAGCAGCCCCCCGGACTACGGAAACTATGGCTACACCTTC. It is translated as CASSPPDYGNYGYTF.

The CDR3 sequence is CASSLSGGAQYF. DNA for the CDR3: TGTGCCAGCAGCTTAAGTGGCGGGGCCCAGTACTTC. The chain employs TRBV11-2 and TRBJ2-5; tentative D call: TRBD2 (6 bases). From germline, CDR1 is SGHAT and CDR2 FQNNGV. This CDR3 is built from 12 residues. The V and J ends lost 2 bases and 9 bases respectively, with 10 bases between them.

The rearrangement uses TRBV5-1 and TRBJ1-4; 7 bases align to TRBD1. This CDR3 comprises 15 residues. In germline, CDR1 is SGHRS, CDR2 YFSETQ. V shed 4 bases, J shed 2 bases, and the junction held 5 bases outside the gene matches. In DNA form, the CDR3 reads TGCGCCAGCAGCCAAGACAGGGTGACTAATGAAAAACTGTTTTTT. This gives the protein CASSQDRVTNEKLFF.

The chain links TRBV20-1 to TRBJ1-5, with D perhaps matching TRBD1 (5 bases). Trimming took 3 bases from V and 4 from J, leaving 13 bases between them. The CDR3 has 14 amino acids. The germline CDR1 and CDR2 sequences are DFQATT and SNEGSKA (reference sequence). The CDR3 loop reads CSASRQGGNQPQHF. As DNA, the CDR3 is TGCAGTGCTAGTCGGCAGGGAGGTAATCAGCCCCAGCATTTT.

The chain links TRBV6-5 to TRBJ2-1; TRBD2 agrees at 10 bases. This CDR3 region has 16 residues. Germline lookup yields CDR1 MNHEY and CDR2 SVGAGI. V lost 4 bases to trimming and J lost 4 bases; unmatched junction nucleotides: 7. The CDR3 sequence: CASSSLLAGVYNEQFF. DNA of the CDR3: TGTGCCAGCAGTTCCCTCCTAGCGGGGGTATACAATGAGCAGTTCTTC.

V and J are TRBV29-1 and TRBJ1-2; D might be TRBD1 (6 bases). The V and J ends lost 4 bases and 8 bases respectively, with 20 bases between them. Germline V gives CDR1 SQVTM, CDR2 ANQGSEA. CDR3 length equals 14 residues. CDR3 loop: CSVVVPGGARGYTF. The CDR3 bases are TGCAGCGTTGTAGTGCCTGGGGGGGCGCGAGGCTACACCTTC. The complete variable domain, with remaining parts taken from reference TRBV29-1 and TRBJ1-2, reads SAVISQKPSRDICQRGTSLTIQCQVDSQVTMMFWYRQQPGQSLTLIATANQGSEATYESGFVIDKFPISRPNLTFSTLTVSNMSPEDSSIYLCSVVVPGGARGYTFGSGTRLTVV.

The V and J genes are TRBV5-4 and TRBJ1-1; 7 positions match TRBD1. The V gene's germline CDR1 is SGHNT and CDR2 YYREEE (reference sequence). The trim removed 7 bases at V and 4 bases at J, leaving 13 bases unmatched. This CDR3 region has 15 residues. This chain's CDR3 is CASGAGGLLLTEAFF. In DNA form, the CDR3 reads TGTGCCAGCGGGGCAGGGGGGTTGTTGCTCACTGAAGCTTTCTTT.

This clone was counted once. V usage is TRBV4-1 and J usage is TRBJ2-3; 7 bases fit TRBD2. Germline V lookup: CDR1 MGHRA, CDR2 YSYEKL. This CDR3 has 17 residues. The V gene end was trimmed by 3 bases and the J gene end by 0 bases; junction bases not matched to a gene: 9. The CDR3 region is CASSQGGGTISTDTQYF. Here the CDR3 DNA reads TGCGCCAGCAGCCAGGGGGGGGGAACGATTAGCACAGATACGCAGTATTTT.

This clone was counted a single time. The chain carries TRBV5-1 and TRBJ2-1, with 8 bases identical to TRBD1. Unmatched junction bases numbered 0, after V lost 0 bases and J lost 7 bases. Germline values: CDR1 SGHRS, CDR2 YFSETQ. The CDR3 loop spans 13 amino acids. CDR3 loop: CASSLGQGNEQFF. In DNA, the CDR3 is TGCGCCAGCAGCTTGGGACAGGGGAATGAGCAGTTCTTC.

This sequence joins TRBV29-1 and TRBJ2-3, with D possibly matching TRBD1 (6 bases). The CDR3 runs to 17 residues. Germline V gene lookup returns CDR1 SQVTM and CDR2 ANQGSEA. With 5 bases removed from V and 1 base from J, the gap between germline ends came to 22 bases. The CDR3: CSVLTRTASPGTDTQYF. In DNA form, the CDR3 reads TGCAGCGTTTTGACGAGGACAGCTAGTCCCGGCACAGATACGCAGTATTTT.